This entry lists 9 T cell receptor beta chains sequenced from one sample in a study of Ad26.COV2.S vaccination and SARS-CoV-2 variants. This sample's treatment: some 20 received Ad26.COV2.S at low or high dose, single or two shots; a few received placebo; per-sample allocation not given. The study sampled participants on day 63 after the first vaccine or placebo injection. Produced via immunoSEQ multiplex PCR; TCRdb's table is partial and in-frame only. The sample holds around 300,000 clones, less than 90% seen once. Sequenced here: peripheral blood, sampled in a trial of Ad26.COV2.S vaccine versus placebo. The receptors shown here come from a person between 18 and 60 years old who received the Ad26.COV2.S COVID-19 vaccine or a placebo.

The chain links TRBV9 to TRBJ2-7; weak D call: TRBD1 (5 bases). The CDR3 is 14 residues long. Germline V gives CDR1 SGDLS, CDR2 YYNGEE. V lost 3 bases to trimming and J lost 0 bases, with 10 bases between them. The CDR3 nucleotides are TGTGCCAGCAGCGCCGACAGTCCCTCCTACGAGCAGTACTTC. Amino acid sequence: CASSADSPSYEQYF.

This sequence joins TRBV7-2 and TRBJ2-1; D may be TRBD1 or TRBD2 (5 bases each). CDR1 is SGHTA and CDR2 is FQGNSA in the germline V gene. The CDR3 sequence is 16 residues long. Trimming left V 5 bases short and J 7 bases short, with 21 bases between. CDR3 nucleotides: TGTGCCAGCAGCCCATCAGTTGGGGGTCTAGGGAATGAGCAGTTCTTC. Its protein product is CASSPSVGGLGNEQFF.

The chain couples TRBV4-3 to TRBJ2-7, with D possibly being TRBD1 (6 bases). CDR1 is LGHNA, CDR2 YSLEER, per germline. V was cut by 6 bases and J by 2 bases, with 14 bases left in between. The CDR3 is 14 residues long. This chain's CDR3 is CASSLQQGPYEQYF. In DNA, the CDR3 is TGCGCCAGCAGTCTCCAACAGGGTCCCTACGAGCAGTACTTC.

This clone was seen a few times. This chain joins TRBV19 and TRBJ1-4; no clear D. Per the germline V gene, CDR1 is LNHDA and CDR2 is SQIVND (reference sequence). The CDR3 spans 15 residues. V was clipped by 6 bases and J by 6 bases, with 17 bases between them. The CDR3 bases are TGTGCCAGTAGACCGGACGCAAAAAGGGATGAAAAACTGTTTTTT. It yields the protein CASRPDAKRDEKLFF. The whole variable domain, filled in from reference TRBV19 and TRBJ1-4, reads DGGITQSPKYLFRKEGQNVTLSCEQNLNHDAMYWYRQDPGQGLRLIYYSQIVNDFQKGDIAEGYSVSREKKESFPLTVTSAQKNPTAFYLCASRPDAKRDEKLFFGSGTQLSVL.

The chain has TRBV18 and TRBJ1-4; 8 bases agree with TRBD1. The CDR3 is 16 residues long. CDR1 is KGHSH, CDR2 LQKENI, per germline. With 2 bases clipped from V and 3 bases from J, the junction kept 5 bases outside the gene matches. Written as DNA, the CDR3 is TGTGCCAGCTCACCAGCGGACAGGGCTCCTAATGAAAAACTGTTTTTT. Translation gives CASSPADRAPNEKLFF.

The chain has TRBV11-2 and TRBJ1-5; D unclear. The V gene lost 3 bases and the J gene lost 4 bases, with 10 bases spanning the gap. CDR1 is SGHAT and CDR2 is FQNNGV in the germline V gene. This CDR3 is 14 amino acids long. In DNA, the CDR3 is TGTGCCAGCAGCTTGGACGGGGTAAATCAGCCCCAGCATTTT. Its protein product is CASSLDGVNQPQHF.

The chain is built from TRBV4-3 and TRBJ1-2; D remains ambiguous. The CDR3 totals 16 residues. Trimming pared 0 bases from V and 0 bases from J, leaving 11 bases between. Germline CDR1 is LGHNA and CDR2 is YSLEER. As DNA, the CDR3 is TGCGCCAGCAGCCAAGATCTGGGGATCACTAACTATGGCTACACCTTC. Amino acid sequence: CASSQDLGITNYGYTF.

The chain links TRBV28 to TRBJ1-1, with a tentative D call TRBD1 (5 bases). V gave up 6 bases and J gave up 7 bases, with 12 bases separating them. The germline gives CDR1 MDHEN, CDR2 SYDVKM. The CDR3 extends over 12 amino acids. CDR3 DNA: TGTGCCAGCAGGGGGATAGGGGTTGAAGCTTTCTTT. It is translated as CASRGIGVEAFF.

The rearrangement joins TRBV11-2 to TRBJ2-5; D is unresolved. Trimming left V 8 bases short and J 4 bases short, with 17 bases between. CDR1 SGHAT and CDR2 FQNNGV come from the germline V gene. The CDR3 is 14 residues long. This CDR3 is CASQNPWLGETQYF. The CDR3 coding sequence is TGTGCCAGCCAAAATCCCTGGCTGGGAGAGACCCAGTACTTC.